A selection of T cell receptor beta chains follows, all from one sample in a study of regulatory T cells in long-lasting Graves disease. TCRdb analysed the multiplex PCR reads with MiXCR anew, one entry per CDR3 protein. The top ten clones hold less than 45% of a sample with 300,000 to 400,000 distinct CDR3 sequences, 15% to 20% of them seen once. The sequencing used peripheral blood mononuclear cells (PBMCs), collected at new diagnosis, from a patient treated with antithyroid drugs. Every receptor here comes from a female donor with Graves disease. Each CDR3 is given with its conserved first and last residue. A D gene is named only where the DNA matches it firmly. Expanded clones are given a class, and other clones once, few, many or no size at all.

d_call | clone_size | j_call | v_call | cdr3_aa | cdr3_nt
TRBD1 | many | TRBJ1-1 | TRBV28 | CASSPLGQGASEAFF | TGTGCCAGCAGTCCATTGGGACAGGGGGCGAGTGAAGCTTTCTTT
- | many | TRBJ1-2 | TRBV6-1 | CASSERGNYGYTF | TGTGCCAGCAGTGAAAGAGGGAACTATGGCTACACCTTC
- | few | TRBJ1-2 | TRBV19 | CASTPPPPNYGYTF | TGTGCCAGTACCCCCCCCCCGCCTAACTATGGCTACACCTTC
- | - | TRBJ2-1 | TRBV28 | CASSLRIAGNEQFF | TGTGCCAGCAGTTTACGCATCGCGGGGAATGAGCAGTTCTTC
TRBD1 | many | TRBJ1-5 | TRBV13 | CASSNSRDREAQHF | TGTGCCAGCAGCAACTCCCGGGACAGGGAGGCCCAGCATTTT
TRBD2 | many | TRBJ2-1 | TRBV24-1 | CATSATGLAGLFF | TGTGCCACCAGTGCAACCGGACTAGCGGGACTGTTCTTC
TRBD2 | many | TRBJ2-3 | TRBV6-9 | CASSSKLRTSGGDTQYF | TGTGCCAGCAGTTCCAAACTCAGGACTAGCGGGGGAGATACGCAGTATTTT
- | few | TRBJ1-1 | TRBV4-2 | CASTEEGEAFF | TGTGCCAGCACCGAAGAGGGTGAAGCTTTCTTT
- | - | TRBJ2-1 | TRBV20-1 | CSARKGGNTGGNTFF | TGCAGTGCTAGGAAGGGGGGGAACACCGGGGGCAATACGTTCTTC
- | many | TRBJ1-3 | TRBV28 | CASTPALFSGNTIYF | TGTGCCAGCACCCCCGCGTTATTCTCTGGAAACACCATATATTTT
- | - | TRBJ2-1 | TRBV24-1 | CATGRALEQFF | TGTGCCACGGGAAGGGCCTTAGAGCAGTTCTTC
- | many | TRBJ1-1 | TRBV20-1 | CSAPRYTEAFF | TGCAGTGCCCCGAGATACACTGAAGCTTTCTTT
TRBD2 | - | TRBJ2-1 | TRBV9 | CASSEGLAGGPSEQFF | TGTGCCAGCAGCGAAGGACTAGCGGGAGGGCCTAGTGAGCAGTTCTTC
- | many | TRBJ1-1 | TRBV11-3 | CASSLDLNTEAFF | TGTGCCAGCAGCTTGGACCTGAACACTGAAGCTTTCTTT
TRBD2 | many | TRBJ2-3 | TRBV6-5 | CASSYSFVFGRAGTDTQYF | TGTGCCAGCAGTTACTCTTTTGTCTTCGGGAGGGCCGGCACAGATACGCAGTATTTT
- | many | TRBJ2-5 | TRBV11-2 | CASSLRGLQETQYF | TGTGCCAGCAGCTTAAGGGGCCTCCAAGAGACCCAGTACTTC
- | many | TRBJ2-2 | TRBV9 | CASSVDTTGELFF | TGTGCCAGCAGCGTCGACACCACCGGGGAGCTGTTTTTT
TRBD2 | - | TRBJ2-3 | TRBV5-1 | CASSFGTSGASTDTQYF | TGCGCCAGCAGCTTCGGGACTAGCGGGGCAAGCACAGATACGCAGTATTTT
TRBD2 | few | TRBJ2-3 | TRBV7-9 | CASSPNWTSGNTDTQYF | TGTGCCAGCAGCCCTAACTGGACTAGCGGGAACACAGATACGCAGTATTTT
- | few | TRBJ2-1 | TRBV3-1 | CASSLPLANEQFF | TGTGCCAGCAGCCTCCCCCTAGCCAATGAGCAGTTCTTC
- | many | TRBJ1-1 | TRBV27 | CASRRQNTEAFF | TGTGCCAGCAGACGGCAGAACACTGAAGCTTTCTTT
- | many | TRBJ1-4 | TRBV11-3 | CASSLESGSFTNEKLFF | TGTGCCAGCAGCTTAGAATCAGGCAGTTTCACTAATGAAAAACTGTTTTTT
- | - | TRBJ2-7 | TRBV10-1 | CASSETSYEQYF | TGCGCCAGCAGTGAGACTTCCTACGAGCAGTACTTC
- | many | TRBJ1-5 | TRBV28 | CASSARDGFNQPQHF | TGTGCCAGCAGCGCTAGGGACGGATTCAATCAGCCCCAGCATTTT
- | few | TRBJ2-6 | TRBV19 | CASSIDSPRANVLTF | TGTGCCAGTAGTATAGACAGCCCGCGGGCCAACGTCCTGACTTTC